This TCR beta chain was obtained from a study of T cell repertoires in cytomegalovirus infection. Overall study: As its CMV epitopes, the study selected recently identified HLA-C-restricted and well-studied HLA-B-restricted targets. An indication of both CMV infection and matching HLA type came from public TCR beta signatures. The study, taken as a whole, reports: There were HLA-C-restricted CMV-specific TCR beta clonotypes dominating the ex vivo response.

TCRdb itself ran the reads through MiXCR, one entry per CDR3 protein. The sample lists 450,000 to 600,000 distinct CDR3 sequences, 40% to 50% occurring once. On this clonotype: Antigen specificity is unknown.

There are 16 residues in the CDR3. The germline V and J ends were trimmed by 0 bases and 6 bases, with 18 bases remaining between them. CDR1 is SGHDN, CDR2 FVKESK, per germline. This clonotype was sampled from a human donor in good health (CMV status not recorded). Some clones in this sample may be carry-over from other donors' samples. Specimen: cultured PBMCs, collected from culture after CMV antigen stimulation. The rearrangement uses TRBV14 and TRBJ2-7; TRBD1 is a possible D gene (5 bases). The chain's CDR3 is CASSQDRVEGSREQYF. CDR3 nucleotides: TGTGCCAGCAGCCAAGACAGGGTAGAAGGATCTCGCGAGCAGTACTTC.